This T cell receptor beta chain came from a study of blood T cell repertoires in COVID-19. Study at large: Spain, Italy and the United States supplied samples that represented acute and convalescent COVID-19.

The V segment lost 5 bases and the J segment 2 bases; nucleotides outside the gene matches: 12. This CDR3 spans 17 amino acids. Germline assignment: CDR1 SGHTA and CDR2 FQGNSA. Original processing notes: Reference gene primers were amplified, and this amplification served to estimate nucleated cell counts. Data came from immunoSEQ multiplex PCR; TCRdb stores just in-frame clones and leaves some out. Clone size and V and J calls were adopted from that table, with D and trimming inferred from the DNA. Altogether about 100,000 clones are present, nearly 90% being singletons, with the ten largest covering about 6%.

The sequenced sample consisted of peripheral blood. This TCR was sampled from a woman aged 55-70 years with acute or convalescent COVID-19. The chain carries TRBV7-2 and TRBJ2-1, with 7 bases matching TRBD2. DNA for the CDR3: TGTGCCAGCAGCCCCCCAAGCGGGGCCGTAGCCTACAATGAGCAGTTCTTC. This codes for CASSPPSGAVAYNEQFF.